The clone carrying this T cell receptor beta chain has only a few counts. Its antigen is still unknown. This specimen comes from a study of glioma-infiltrating T cells. Using RNA template, CDR3s of TCR alpha and beta were amplified with iRepertoire arm-PCR. TCRdb independently ran MiXCR on the multiplex PCR reads; one entry per CDR3 protein. The sample lists around 390,000 distinct CDR3 sequences, more than 35% occurring once. Study-level results: Tissue-blood divergence was below expectation in non-neoplastic patients, above in gliomas.

CDR3 length equals 12 residues. Deletions cut 3 bases from V and 3 bases from J, with 6 bases between. The germline V gene encodes CDR1 SGHNT and CDR2 YYREEE (reference sequence). This rearrangement joins TRBV5-4 to TRBJ2-5; unclear D gene. This clonotype originated in a human donor with low-grade glioma or glioblastoma, undergoing nonglioma brain surgery, or in good health (not recorded which). The sample was glioma tissue, nonneoplastic brain tissue, or PBMCs (not recorded which). This CDR3 reads CASSWDEETQYF. CDR3 nucleotides: TGTGCCAGCAGCTGGGATGAAGAGACCCAGTACTTC.